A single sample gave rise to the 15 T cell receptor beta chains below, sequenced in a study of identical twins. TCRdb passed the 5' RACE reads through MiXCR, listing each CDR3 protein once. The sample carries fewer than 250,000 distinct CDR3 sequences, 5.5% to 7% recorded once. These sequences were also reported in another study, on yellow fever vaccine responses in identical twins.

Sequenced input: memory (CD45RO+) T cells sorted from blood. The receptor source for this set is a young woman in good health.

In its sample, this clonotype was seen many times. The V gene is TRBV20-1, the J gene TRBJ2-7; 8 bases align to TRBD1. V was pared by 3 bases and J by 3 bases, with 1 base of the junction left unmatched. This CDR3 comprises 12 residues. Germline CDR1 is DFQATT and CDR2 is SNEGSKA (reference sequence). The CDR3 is CSASGQGYEQYF. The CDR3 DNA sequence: TGCAGTGCTAGTGGACAGGGCTACGAGCAGTACTTC.

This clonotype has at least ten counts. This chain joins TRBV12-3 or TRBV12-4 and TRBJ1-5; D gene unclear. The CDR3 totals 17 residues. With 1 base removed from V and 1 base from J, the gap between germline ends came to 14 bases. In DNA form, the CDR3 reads TGTGCCAGCAGTTTAGAGTTCGGCCTTTCCAGCAATCAGCCCCAGCATTTT. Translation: CASSLEFGLSSNQPQHF.

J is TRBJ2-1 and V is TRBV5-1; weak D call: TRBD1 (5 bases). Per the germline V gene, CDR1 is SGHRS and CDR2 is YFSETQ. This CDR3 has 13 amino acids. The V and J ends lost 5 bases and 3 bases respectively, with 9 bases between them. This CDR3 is CASRPQVYNEQFF. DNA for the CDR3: TGCGCCAGCAGACCACAGGTCTACAATGAGCAGTTCTTC.

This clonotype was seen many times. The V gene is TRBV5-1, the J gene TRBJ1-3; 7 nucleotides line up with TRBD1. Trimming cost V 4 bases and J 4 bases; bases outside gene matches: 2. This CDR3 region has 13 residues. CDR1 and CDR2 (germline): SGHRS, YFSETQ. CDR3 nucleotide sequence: TGCGCCAGCAGCCTGGGACAGGGAAACACCATATATTTT. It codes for CASSLGQGNTIYF.

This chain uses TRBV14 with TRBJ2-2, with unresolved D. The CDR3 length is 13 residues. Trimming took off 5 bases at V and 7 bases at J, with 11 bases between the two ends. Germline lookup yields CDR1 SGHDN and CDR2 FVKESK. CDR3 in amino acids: CASSKSTGGELFF. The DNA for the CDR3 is TGTGCCAGCAGCAAGAGTACGGGCGGGGAGCTGTTTTTT.

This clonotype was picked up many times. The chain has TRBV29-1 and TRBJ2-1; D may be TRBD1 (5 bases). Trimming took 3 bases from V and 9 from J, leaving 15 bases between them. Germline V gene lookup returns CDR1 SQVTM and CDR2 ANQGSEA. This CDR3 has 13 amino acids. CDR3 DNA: TGCAGCGTTGAGGGGCGCAGGTTTGGTGAGCAGTTCTTC. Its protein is CSVEGRRFGEQFF.

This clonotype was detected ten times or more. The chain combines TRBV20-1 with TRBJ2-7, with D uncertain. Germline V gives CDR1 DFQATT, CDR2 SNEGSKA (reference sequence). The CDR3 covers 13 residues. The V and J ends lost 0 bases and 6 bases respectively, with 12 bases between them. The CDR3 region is CSARDSGGAEQYV. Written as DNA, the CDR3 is TGCAGTGCTAGAGATTCGGGCGGAGCCGAGCAGTACGTC.

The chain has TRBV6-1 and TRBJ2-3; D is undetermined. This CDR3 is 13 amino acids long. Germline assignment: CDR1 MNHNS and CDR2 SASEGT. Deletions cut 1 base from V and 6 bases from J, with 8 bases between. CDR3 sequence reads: CASSEDYGDTQYF. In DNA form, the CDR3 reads TGTGCCAGCAGTGAAGATTATGGGGATACGCAGTATTTT.

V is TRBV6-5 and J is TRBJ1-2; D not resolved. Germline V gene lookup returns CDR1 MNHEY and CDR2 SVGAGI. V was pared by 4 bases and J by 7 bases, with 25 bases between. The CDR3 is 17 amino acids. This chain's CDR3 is CASSLGEQWEGFGGYTF. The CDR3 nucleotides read TGTGCCAGCAGTTTGGGAGAACAGTGGGAGGGCTTCGGTGGCTACACCTTC.

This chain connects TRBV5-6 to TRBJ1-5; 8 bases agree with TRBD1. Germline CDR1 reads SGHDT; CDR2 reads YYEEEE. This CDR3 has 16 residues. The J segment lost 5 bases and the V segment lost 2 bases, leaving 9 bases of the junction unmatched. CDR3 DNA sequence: TGTGCCAGCAGCTTTTGGAACAGGGGGTTCGATCAGCCCCAGCATTTT. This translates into CASSFWNRGFDQPQHF. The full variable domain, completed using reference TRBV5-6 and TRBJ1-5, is DAGVTQSPTHLIKTRGQQVTLRCSPKSGHDTVSWYQQALGQGPQFIFQYYEEEERQRGNFPDRFSGHQFPNYSSELNVNALLLGDSALYLCASSFWNRGFDQPQHFGDGTRLSIL.

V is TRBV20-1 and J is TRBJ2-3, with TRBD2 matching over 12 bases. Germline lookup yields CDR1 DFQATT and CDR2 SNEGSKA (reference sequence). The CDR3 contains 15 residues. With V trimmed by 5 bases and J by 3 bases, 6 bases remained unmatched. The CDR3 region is CSAWTSGKRTDTQYF. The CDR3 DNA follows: TGCAGTGCTTGGACTAGCGGGAAAAGAACAGATACGCAGTATTTT.

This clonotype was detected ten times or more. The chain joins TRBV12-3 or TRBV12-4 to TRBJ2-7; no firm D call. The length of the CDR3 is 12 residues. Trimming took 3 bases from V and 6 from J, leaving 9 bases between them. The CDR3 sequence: CASSLTRAEQYF. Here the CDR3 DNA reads TGTGCCAGCAGTTTGACCCGAGCCGAGCAGTACTTC.

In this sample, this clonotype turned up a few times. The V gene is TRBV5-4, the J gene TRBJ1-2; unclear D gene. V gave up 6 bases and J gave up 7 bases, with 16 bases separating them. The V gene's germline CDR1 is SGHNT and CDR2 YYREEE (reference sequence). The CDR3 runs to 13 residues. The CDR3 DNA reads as TGTGCCAGCAAAACTTGGCAGGTAGCTGGCTACACCTTC. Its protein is CASKTWQVAGYTF.

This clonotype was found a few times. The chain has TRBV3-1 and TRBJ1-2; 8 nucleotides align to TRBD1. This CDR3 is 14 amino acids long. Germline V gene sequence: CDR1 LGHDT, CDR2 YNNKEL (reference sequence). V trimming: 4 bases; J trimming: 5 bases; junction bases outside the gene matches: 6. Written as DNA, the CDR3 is TGTGCCAGCAGCCCTATAGACAGGGGATATGGCTACACCTTC. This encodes CASSPIDRGYGYTF.

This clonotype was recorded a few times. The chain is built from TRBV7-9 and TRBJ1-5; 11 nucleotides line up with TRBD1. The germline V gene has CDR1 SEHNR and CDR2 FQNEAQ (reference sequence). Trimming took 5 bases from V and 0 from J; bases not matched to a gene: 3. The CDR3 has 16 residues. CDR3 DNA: TGTGCCAGCAGCCCAGGACAGGGGGCTAGCAATCAGCCCCAGCATTTT. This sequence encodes CASSPGQGASNQPQHF.